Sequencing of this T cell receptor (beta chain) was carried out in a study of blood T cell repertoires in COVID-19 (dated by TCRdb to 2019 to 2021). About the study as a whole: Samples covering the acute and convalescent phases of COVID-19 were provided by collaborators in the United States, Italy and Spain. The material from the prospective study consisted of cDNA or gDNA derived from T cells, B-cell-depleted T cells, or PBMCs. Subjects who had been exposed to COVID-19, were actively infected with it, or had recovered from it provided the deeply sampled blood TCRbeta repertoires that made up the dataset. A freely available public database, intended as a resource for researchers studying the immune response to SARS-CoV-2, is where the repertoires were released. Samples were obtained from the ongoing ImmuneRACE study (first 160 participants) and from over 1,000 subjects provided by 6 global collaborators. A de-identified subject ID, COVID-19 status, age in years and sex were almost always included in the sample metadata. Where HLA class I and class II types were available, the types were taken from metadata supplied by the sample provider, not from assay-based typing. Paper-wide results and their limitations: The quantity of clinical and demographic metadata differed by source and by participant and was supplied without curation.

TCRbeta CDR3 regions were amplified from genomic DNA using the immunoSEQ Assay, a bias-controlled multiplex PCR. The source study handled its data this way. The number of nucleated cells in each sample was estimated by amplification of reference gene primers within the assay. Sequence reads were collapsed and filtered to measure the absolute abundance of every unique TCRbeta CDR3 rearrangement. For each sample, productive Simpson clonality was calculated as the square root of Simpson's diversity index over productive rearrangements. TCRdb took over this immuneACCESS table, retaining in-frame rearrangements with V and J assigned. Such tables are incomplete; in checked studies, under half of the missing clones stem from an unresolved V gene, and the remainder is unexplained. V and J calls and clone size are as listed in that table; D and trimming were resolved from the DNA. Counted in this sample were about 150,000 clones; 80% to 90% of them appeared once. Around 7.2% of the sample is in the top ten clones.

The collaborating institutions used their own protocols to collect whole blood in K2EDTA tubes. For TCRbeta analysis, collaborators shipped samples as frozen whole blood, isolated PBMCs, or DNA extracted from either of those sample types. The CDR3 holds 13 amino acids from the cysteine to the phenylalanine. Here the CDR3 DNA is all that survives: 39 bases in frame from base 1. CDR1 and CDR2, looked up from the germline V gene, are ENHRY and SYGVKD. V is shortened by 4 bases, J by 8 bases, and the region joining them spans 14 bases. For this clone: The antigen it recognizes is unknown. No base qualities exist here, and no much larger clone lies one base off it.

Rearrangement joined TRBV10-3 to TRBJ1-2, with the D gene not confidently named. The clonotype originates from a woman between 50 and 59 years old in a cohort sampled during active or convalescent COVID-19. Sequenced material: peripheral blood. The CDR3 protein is CAISGVWSGGYTF. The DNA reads TGTGCCATCAGTGGGGTCTGGTCGGGAGGCTACACCTTC.